This T cell receptor beta chain was sequenced in a study of T-cell memory formation after mild COVID-19. Study details: Largely, the TCR clusters proved donor specific.

Study-level results: Pre-infection memory carried some responding clones, suggesting that cross-reactive memory joined. Mainly in CM and EM were contracting CD4+ clones; CD8+ were in EMRA. CD4/CD8 balance held among clones contracting day 15 to 85, and later expanders leaned CD4+.

TCRdb fed the 5' RACE reads into MiXCR, producing one record per CDR3 protein. The sample includes a few hundred thousand distinct CDR3 sequences, 28% seen only once; the top ten take about 13%. The CDR3 length is 15 residues. Trimming took 6 bases from V and 9 from J; bases not matched to a gene: 11. Concerning this clonotype: What it recognizes is unknown.

The sequenced sample consisted of PBMCs or a T cell subset sorted from them (not recorded which). V usage is TRBV12-3 or TRBV12-4 and J usage is TRBJ2-1, with TRBD2 matching over 10 bases. The source is an adult woman who had mild COVID-19 (a few samples of this study predate the infection). Cell type and time point are not known. The DNA for the CDR3 is TGTGCCAGCAGCGCCGCTCTAGCGGGGGTTAGTGAGCAGTTCTTC. Its protein product is CASSAALAGVSEQFF.